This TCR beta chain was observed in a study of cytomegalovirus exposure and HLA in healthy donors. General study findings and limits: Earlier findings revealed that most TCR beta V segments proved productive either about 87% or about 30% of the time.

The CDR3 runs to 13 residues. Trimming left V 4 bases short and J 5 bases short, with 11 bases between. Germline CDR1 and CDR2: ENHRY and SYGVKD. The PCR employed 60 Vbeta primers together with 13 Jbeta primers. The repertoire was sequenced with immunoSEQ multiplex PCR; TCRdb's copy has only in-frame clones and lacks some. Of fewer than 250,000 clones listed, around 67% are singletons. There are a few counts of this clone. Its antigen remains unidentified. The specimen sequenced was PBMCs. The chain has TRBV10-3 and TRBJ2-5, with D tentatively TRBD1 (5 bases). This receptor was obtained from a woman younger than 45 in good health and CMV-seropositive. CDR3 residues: CAISGQGGETQYF. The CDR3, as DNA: TGTGCCATCAGTGGTCAGGGTGGGGAGACCCAGTACTTC.